This TCR beta chain was profiled in a study of shared clonotypes between healthy human individuals. All donors qualified as healthy HIV-negative adults and had experienced no recent acute infections or vaccinations. Original analysis: Because ImmunoSEQ provided only junction sequences with no quality scores, the filtering differed. Only in-frame clones appear in the TCRdb table, and some are missing; sequencing was by immunoSEQ multiplex PCR. V, J and clone size are taken as reported in that table, and D and trimming were inferred from the DNA itself. The sample records about 2.4 million clones, more than 80% being singletons. The CDR3 contains 13 residues. Trimming removed 5 bases at V and 12 bases at J, with 20 bases between. Germline CDR1 reads SGHDT; CDR2 reads YYEEEE.

The gene calls are TRBV5-6 and TRBJ1-2, with D possibly TRBD1 on 6 matching bases. Sample: naive CD4+ T cells sorted from blood. Subset noted: CD45RA+ positively selected. This clonotype was sampled from a man between 18 and 29 years old in good health. The CDR3 DNA reads as TGTGCCAGCAGTCGAATTACAGGGAAGGGGGACACCTTC. This sequence encodes CASSRITGKGDTF.